The sequence of this T cell receptor (beta chain) was determined in a study of identifying expanded T cells in peripheral blood. About this clone: Its antigen is not identified.

Germline V lookup: CDR1 KGHSH, CDR2 LQKENI. CDR3 length: 15 residues. Trimming stripped 3 bases from V and 3 bases from J, with 9 bases between. Only in-frame clones appear in the TCRdb table, and some are missing; sequencing was by immunoSEQ multiplex PCR. The top ten clones hold over 12% of a sample with 100,000 or so clones, about 87% of them seen once. Healthy donors had no documented immune events, such as infections, while sampled. General study findings and limits: Approximately two-week clone count variance significantly increased as total template count grew. About 1.2 clones differed between technical replicates, versus about 17 and 20 over time.

Specimen: blood. This TCR was sampled from a person between 18 and 69 years old in good health. The chain carries TRBV18 and TRBJ1-6; D may be TRBD1 (5 bases). The CDR3 here is CASSPQDNYNSPLHF. The CDR3 coding sequence is TGTGCCAGCTCACCTCAGGACAACTATAATTCACCCCTCCACTTT.